The 15 T cell receptor beta chains given below trace back to one sample, sequenced in a study of human T cells and chemical hapten exposure. TCRdb analysed the RACE reads with MiXCR anew, one entry per CDR3 protein. The profile shows some 110,000 distinct CDR3 sequences, 12% of them singletons. Sample time point: pre-sensitization, week 0. Sample treatment: therapeutic diphenylcyclopropenone sensitization with weekly scalp DPC. This specimen was whole blood, taken in connection with sensitization to the hapten diphenylcyclopropenone (DPC). These receptors all stem from a woman aged 50 to 60 with alopecia areata. Some clones in this sample may be carry-over from other donors' samples.

There are a few counts of this clonotype. The rearrangement links TRBV9 to TRBJ2-1; TRBD1 matches 7 bases. V shed 0 bases and J 8 bases; nucleotides not matched to a gene: 8. The germline V gene encodes CDR1 SGDLS and CDR2 YYNGEE. The CDR3 is made up of 15 amino acids. CDR3 nucleotide sequence: TGTGCCAGCAGCGTAGACGGTCAAGGGGGCCATGAGCAGTTCTTC. This translates into CASSVDGQGGHEQFF. The complete variable domain, with remaining parts taken from reference TRBV9 and TRBJ2-1, reads DSGVTQTPKHLITATGQRVTLRCSPRSGDLSVYWYQQSLDQGLQFLIQYYNGEERAKGNILERFSAQQFPDLHSELNLSSLELGDSALYFCASSVDGQGGHEQFFGPGTRLTVL.

The chain uses TRBV7-9 and TRBJ2-1, with 9 positions matching TRBD2. The germline CDR1 and CDR2 sequences are SEHNR and FQNEAQ (reference sequence). The V and J ends lost 3 bases and 6 bases, in that order; junction bases with no gene match: 6. The length of the CDR3 is 15 residues. DNA of the CDR3: TGTGCCAGCAGCTTGCGGGGGGGAAGGAGCAATGAGCAGTTCTTC. It codes for CASSLRGGRSNEQFF.

The table lists this clonotype with many counts. The CDR3 DNA sequence: TGTGCCAGCCGTTCCACCGGGTCTGGCAATCAGCCCCAGCATTTT. This codes for CASRSTGSGNQPQHF. The chain is built from TRBV6-6 and TRBJ1-5; the D is unclear. Trimming stripped 8 bases from V and 2 bases from J, with 16 bases between. Germline V gene data show CDR1 as MNHNY and CDR2 as SVGAGI (reference sequence). CDR3 length: 15 amino acids.

The gene calls are TRBV29-1 and TRBJ2-7; the D gene is possibly TRBD2 (5 bases). V was pared by 5 bases and J by 2 bases, with 10 bases between. This CDR3 is built from 12 residues. CDR1 is SQVTM, CDR2 ANQGSEA, per germline. The CDR3 DNA sequence: TGCAGCGTTACGTCCGGGGCCTACGAGCAGTACTTC. Encoded protein: CSVTSGAYEQYF.

The rearrangement uses TRBV6-5 and TRBJ2-3; possible D gene TRBD1, 6 bases. Germline CDR1 MNHEY, CDR2 SVGAGI. The germline V and J ends were trimmed by 2 bases and 1 base, with 16 bases remaining between them. The CDR3 is 17 amino acids. The CDR3 region is CASSYTLQGIGTDTQYF. The CDR3 DNA follows: TGTGCCAGCAGTTACACCTTACAGGGAATCGGCACAGATACGCAGTATTTT.

This clonotype appeared a few times. The J gene is TRBJ2-1, the V gene TRBV2; D remains unclear. The ends were cut back, 7 bases at V and 6 bases at J, with 10 bases in the middle. The CDR3 is made up of 12 amino acids. Germline V gives CDR1 SNHLY, CDR2 FYNNEI. The CDR3 DNA sequence: TGTGCCAGCACCTCACGGATCAATGAGCAGTTCTTC. Translation gives CASTSRINEQFF.

This clonotype was detected a few times. The V and J genes are TRBV18 and TRBJ2-2, with D possibly being TRBD2 (5 bases). Germline-derived CDR1 and CDR2 are KGHSH and LQKENI. Trimming left V 0 bases short and J 0 bases short, with 11 bases between. The CDR3 runs 17 residues. The CDR3, as DNA: TGTGCCAGCTCACCACCCCGGGGTAGTTCGAACACCGGGGAGCTGTTTTTT. Amino acids: CASSPPRGSSNTGELFF. The variable domain in full, completed from reference TRBV18 and TRBJ2-2, reads NAGVMQNPRHLVRRRGQEARLRCSPMKGHSHVYWYRQLPEEGLKFMVYLQKENIIDESGMPKERFSAEFPKEGPSILRIQQVVRGDSAAYFCASSPPRGSSNTGELFFGEGSRLTVL.

This clonotype was seen ten or more times. The rearrangement joins TRBV18 to TRBJ1-6; 8 positions match TRBD1. The CDR3 consists of 14 residues. Losses at the gene ends were 6 bases for V and 6 bases for J; bases not matched to a gene: 4. Per germline, CDR1 KGHSH and CDR2 LQKENI. CDR3 in DNA: TGTGCCAGCTCCCGGGACAGGAGTAATTCACCCCTCCACTTT. Encoded protein: CASSRDRSNSPLHF.

The V and J genes are TRBV10-1 and TRBJ1-1; no firm D call. Germline CDR1 and CDR2: WNHNN and SYGVQD (reference sequence). This CDR3 contains 15 residues. Trimming removed 0 bases at V and 3 bases at J, with 11 bases between. The CDR3 protein is CASSESRASDTEAFF. In nucleotides, the CDR3 is TGCGCCAGCAGTGAGTCTCGGGCTTCTGACACTGAAGCTTTCTTT.

The chain employs TRBV7-2 and TRBJ2-5; D gene unclear. Germline V gene lookup returns CDR1 SGHTA and CDR2 FQGNSA. V lost 5 bases and J 2 bases, leaving 12 bases between the germline ends. The CDR3 length is 14 residues. The CDR3 DNA is TGTGCCAGCAGCCCCCGACTGTATCAAGAGACCCAGTACTTC. Its protein is CASSPRLYQETQYF.

There are many counts of this clonotype. This chain uses TRBV19 with TRBJ2-5; the match to TRBD2 covers 7 bases. J gave up 3 bases and V 5 bases, and 6 bases lay outside the gene matches. Germline V gene data show CDR1 as LNHDA and CDR2 as SQIVND (reference sequence). The CDR3 extends over 14 amino acids. CDR3 coding DNA: TGTGCCAGTAGTGGGCAAGCGGGGAAAGAGACCCAGTACTTC. Encoded protein: CASSGQAGKETQYF. Variable domain in full (rest from reference TRBV19 and TRBJ2-5): DGGITQSPKYLFRKEGQNVTLSCEQNLNHDAMYWYRQDPGQGLRLIYYSQIVNDFQKGDIAEGYSVSREKKESFPLTVTSAQKNPTAFYLCASSGQAGKETQYFGPGTRLLVL.

The CDR3 here is CSVGDAGLNEKLFF. The CDR3 DNA follows: TGCAGCGTCGGAGATGCGGGGCTTAATGAAAAACTGTTTTTT. V is TRBV29-1 and J is TRBJ1-4; D perhaps matches TRBD1 (5 bases). Germline values: CDR1 SQVTM, CDR2 ANQGSEA. The germline V and J ends were trimmed by 6 bases and 4 bases, with 15 bases remaining between them. The CDR3 sequence is 14 residues long. Based on the CDR3 plus reference TRBV29-1 and TRBJ1-4, the full variable domain is SAVISQKPSRDICQRGTSLTIQCQVDSQVTMMFWYRQQPGQSLTLIATANQGSEATYESGFVIDKFPISRPNLTFSTLTVSNMSPEDSSIYLCSVGDAGLNEKLFFGSGTQLSVL.

Comments on this clonotype: This may arise from a read error, as a much more abundant clone is one base away. V and J are TRBV6-6 and TRBJ2-2; no reliable D call. V was trimmed by 6 bases and J by 5 bases, leaving 16 bases between them. This CDR3 spans 15 amino acids. The germline CDR1 and CDR2 sequences are MNHNY and SVGAGI (reference sequence). CDR3 nucleotides: TGTGCCAGCAGCAAACTGACGATAGTTACCGGGGAGCTGTTTTTT. It translates to CASSKLTIVTGELFF.

This chain uses TRBV12-3 or TRBV12-4 with TRBJ1-6; D is uncertain. This CDR3 has 15 amino acids. Trimming shortened V by 3 bases and J by 9 bases, and 15 bases separated the two germline ends. In nucleotides, the CDR3 is TGTGCCAGCAGTTTGGCTCGGGTGATAGGTTCACCCCTCCACTTT. Translated, it gives CASSLARVIGSPLHF.

This chain links TRBV6-4 with TRBJ1-1; 9 bases match TRBD1. V lost 2 bases and J lost 7; bases outside the gene matches: 2. Germline-derived CDR1 and CDR2 are MRHNA and SNTAGT. The CDR3 runs 13 residues. For the CDR3, the DNA is TGTGCCAGCAGTGACGGGACAGGGATTGAAGCTTTCTTT. This encodes CASSDGTGIEAFF.